Listed here are 30 T cell receptor beta chains from one sample, sequenced in a study of blood T cell repertoires in COVID-19. Repertoires were generated with immunoSEQ multiplex PCR, while TCRdb's copy carries only in-frame clones and drops some. The sample carries 200,000 or so clones, roughly nine tenths recorded once. Sequenced sample: peripheral blood. The receptors stem from a woman in her forties or fifties with acute or convalescent COVID-19.

This chain connects TRBV7-9 to TRBJ1-5, with a weak D call TRBD1 (5 bases). The CDR3 sequence is 13 residues long. Germline values: CDR1 SEHNR, CDR2 FQNEAQ (reference sequence). V lost 1 base and J 6 bases, leaving 7 bases between the germline ends. In DNA, the CDR3 is TGTGCCAGCAGCTTAGACCAGGGTCAGCCCCAGCATTTT. It translates to CASSLDQGQPQHF.

About this clone itself: Other nucleotide sequences in the sample specify the same CDR3. The chain joins TRBV5-1 to TRBJ2-5, with TRBD1 matching over 10 bases. CDR3 length: 14 residues. Trimming removed 4 bases from V and 4 bases from J; junction bases left unmatched: 4. Germline V gives CDR1 SGHRS, CDR2 YFSETQ. The CDR3 DNA reads TGCGCCAGCAGCCCTGGGACAGGGGTAGAGACCCAGTACTTC. It codes for CASSPGTGVETQYF. Variable domain in full (rest from reference TRBV5-1 and TRBJ2-5): KAGVTQTPRYLIKTRGQQVTLSCSPISGHRSVSWYQQTPGQGLQFLFEYFSETQRNKGNFPGRFSGRQFSNSRSEMNVSTLELGDSALYLCASSPGTGVETQYFGPGTRLLVL.

The J gene is TRBJ1-2, the V gene TRBV11-2; TRBD1 might be the D (5 bases). Germline V gene lookup returns CDR1 SGHAT and CDR2 FQNNGV. V shed 2 bases and J shed 8 bases, with 18 bases lying between them. The CDR3 has 15 residues. The CDR3 bases are TGTGCCAGCAGCTTATCAGGGTCCAGGCCGGAAGGCTACACCTTC. This gives the protein CASSLSGSRPEGYTF.

In this sample, this clone turned up once. CDR3 amino acids: CASGTGGAEGYTF. DNA of the CDR3: TGTGCTAGTGGGACAGGGGGCGCGGAGGGCTACACCTTC. J is TRBJ1-2 and V is TRBV12-5; 10 positions agree with TRBD1. V dropped 6 bases and J dropped 8; count of bases not matched to a gene: 6. Germline loops: CDR1 LGHNT, CDR2 FRNRAP. The CDR3 spans 13 residues. Variable domain in full (rest from reference TRBV12-5 and TRBJ1-2): DARVTQTPRHKVTEMGQEVTMRCQPILGHNTVFWYRQTMMQGLELLAYFRNRAPLDDSGMPKDRFSAEMPDATLATLKIQPSEPRDSAVYFCASGTGGAEGYTFGSGTRLTVV.

This clone was detected once. V usage is TRBV4-3 and J usage is TRBJ2-1; TRBD2 matches 10 bases. The CDR3 is made up of 18 amino acids. Germline V gives CDR1 LGHNA, CDR2 YSLEER. Trimming cost V 1 base and J 9 bases; bases outside gene matches: 15. The CDR3 spells CASSQALQGLAGVAEQFF. The CDR3 nucleotides read TGCGCCAGCAGCCAAGCTTTACAGGGGCTAGCGGGAGTCGCTGAGCAGTTCTTC.

The CDR3 loop reads CASSLVNYEQYF. In nucleotides, the CDR3 is TGTGCCAGCAGTTTAGTTAACTACGAGCAGTACTTC. J is TRBJ2-7 and V is TRBV12-3 or TRBV12-4; no clear D gene. The CDR3 covers 12 residues. Trimming cost V 1 base and J 3 bases, with 4 bases left between them.

The chain joins TRBV5-6 to TRBJ2-1; a weak D match, TRBD1 (6 bases). The CDR3 loop spans 18 amino acids. The V end lost 3 bases, the J end lost 0 bases, and 19 bases lay between the germline ends. From germline, CDR1 is SGHDT and CDR2 YYEEEE. The DNA for the CDR3 is TGTGCCAGCAGCTCACCAAGGACAGCCGTTAGCTCCTACAATGAGCAGTTCTTC. Protein product: CASSSPRTAVSSYNEQFF.

The rearrangement links TRBV7-6 to TRBJ2-1; maybe TRBD2 (7 bases). With 5 bases removed from V and 4 bases from J, the gap between germline ends came to 15 bases. Per the germline V gene, CDR1 is SGHVS and CDR2 is FNYEAQ. This CDR3 has 15 amino acids. The CDR3 reads CASSPGGGGYNEQFF. The CDR3 nucleotides are TGTGCCAGCAGCCCCGGGGGAGGGGGATACAATGAGCAGTTCTTC.

The chain carries TRBV5-4 and TRBJ2-5, with D perhaps matching TRBD1 (6 bases). The V end was cut by 4 bases, the J end by 5 bases, with 15 bases between. Germline V gene data show CDR1 as SGHNT and CDR2 as YYREEE (reference sequence). The CDR3 sequence is 14 residues long. Here the CDR3 reads CASSVQGSRETQYF. Here the CDR3 DNA reads TGTGCCAGCAGCGTACAGGGTTCCAGGGAGACCCAGTACTTC.

This clone was found many times. The CDR3 loop reads CASSLARTMGYQYF. The CDR3 coding sequence is TGTGCCAGCAGCTTAGCGAGGACAATGGGCTACCAGTATTTT. The rearrangement uses TRBV7-2 and TRBJ2-3; possibly TRBD1 for D (5 bases). This CDR3 region has 14 residues. Trimming took off 0 bases at V and 12 bases at J, with 16 bases between the two ends. Looked up from germline, CDR1 is SGHTA and CDR2 is FQGNSA.

The V and J genes are TRBV6-2 or TRBV6-3 and TRBJ2-5; 10 nucleotides line up with TRBD2. This CDR3 has 16 residues. V lost 3 bases, J lost 5 bases, and 9 bases stayed unmatched. Germline-derived CDR1 and CDR2 are MNHEY and SVGEGT. The CDR3 is CASSYPASGSSETQYF. In nucleotides, the CDR3 is TGTGCCAGCAGTTATCCCGCTAGCGGGAGTTCCGAGACCCAGTACTTC.

This clone turned up a few times. The V and J genes are TRBV5-5 and TRBJ2-1, with 8 bases identical to TRBD2. CDR1 is SGHKS and CDR2 is YYEKEE in the germline V gene (reference sequence). V lost 1 base and J lost 9; bases outside the gene matches: 9. The CDR3 has 15 amino acids. The CDR3 DNA reads as TGTGCCAGCAGCTTGAATAGCGGGGTGACTGTTGAGCAGTTCTTC. It yields the protein CASSLNSGVTVEQFF.

This chain joins TRBV24-1 and TRBJ2-2, with 10 positions matching TRBD2. This CDR3 has 17 amino acids. Germline trimming cut 4 bases from V and 8 bases from J; bases unmatched to any gene: 12. CDR1 KGHDR and CDR2 SFDVKD come from the germline V gene. The CDR3 sequence is CATSDPRAGGPEGELFF. CDR3 DNA: TGTGCCACCAGTGACCCCAGAGCGGGAGGGCCGGAAGGGGAGCTGTTTTTT.

J is TRBJ1-1 and V is TRBV28; 10 bases line up with TRBD1. The germline V gene encodes CDR1 MDHEN and CDR2 SYDVKM. V trimming: 6 bases; J trimming: 1 base; junction bases outside the gene matches: 5. The CDR3 loop spans 15 amino acids. The CDR3, as DNA: TGTGCCAGCAGCCCGGGACAGGGGTGGAACACTGAAGCTTTCTTT. This encodes CASSPGQGWNTEAFF.

This clone was recorded once. This chain uses TRBV27 with TRBJ2-6, with TRBD1 identical over 9 bases. Germline CDR1 is MNHEY and CDR2 is SMNVEV (reference sequence). After removal of 6 bases from V and 4 bases from J, the junction contained 4 bases not matched to a gene. The CDR3 extends over 15 amino acids. The CDR3: CASSWDRAGANVLTF. DNA of the CDR3: TGTGCCAGCAGCTGGGACAGGGCCGGGGCCAACGTCCTGACTTTC.

This clone was recorded only once. The chain couples TRBV3-1 (or the pseudogene TRBV3-2) to TRBJ2-7; D perhaps matches TRBD1 (5 bases). Trimming removed 7 bases from V and 5 bases from J, with 18 bases in between. The CDR3 contains 14 residues. The germline CDR1 and CDR2 sequences are LGHDT and YNNKEL (reference sequence). CDR3 sequence: CASTKGQGGDEQYF. In DNA form, the CDR3 reads TGTGCCAGCACCAAGGGCCAGGGTGGTGACGAGCAGTACTTC.

The chain uses TRBV10-2 and TRBJ2-5; 9 bases line up with TRBD2. This CDR3 region has 15 residues. Trimming at V came to 2 bases and at J to 2 bases, leaving 3 bases not matched to a gene. Germline values: CDR1 WSHSY, CDR2 SAAADI. CDR3 DNA sequence: TGCGCCAGCAGTGAGGCGGGAGGGCCTCAAGAGACCCAGTACTTC. The encoded protein is CASSEAGGPQETQYF.

The chain recombines TRBV18 with TRBJ2-5; 11 positions match TRBD1. Germline V gene sequence: CDR1 KGHSH, CDR2 LQKENI. V shed 1 base and J 4 bases; nucleotides not matched to a gene: 11. The CDR3 has 18 residues. The CDR3 nucleotides read TGTGCCAGCTCACCACGGACCGGGACAGGGGGTTTCGGAGAGACCCAGTACTTC. Translating gives CASSPRTGTGGFGETQYF.

CDR3 region: CASSYGGRNYGYTF. DNA for the CDR3: TGTGCCAGCAGTTACGGGGGCCGAAACTATGGCTACACCTTC. The chain has TRBV6-2 or TRBV6-3 and TRBJ1-2; a possible D gene is TRBD1 (6 bases). The CDR3 is 14 residues long. In germline, CDR1 is MNHEY, CDR2 SVGEGT. V was clipped by 2 bases and J by 2 bases, with 9 bases between them.

The chain recombines TRBV12-3 or TRBV12-4 with TRBJ1-5, with D possibly matching TRBD1 (5 bases). Deletions cut 6 bases from V and 5 bases from J, with 11 bases between. This CDR3 has 13 amino acids. CDR3 sequence (DNA): TGTGCCAGCAGGCAACAGGACCATCAGCCCCAGCATTTT. It encodes CASRQQDHQPQHF.

This clone came up a few times. The V and J genes are TRBV7-9 and TRBJ1-2; D is unclear. CDR3 length: 12 amino acids. The germline V and J ends were trimmed by 2 bases and 7 bases, with 8 bases remaining between them. Per germline, CDR1 SEHNR and CDR2 FQNEAQ (reference sequence). The DNA of the CDR3 is TGTGCCAGCAGCTTATACGGGTCTGGCTACACCTTC. Translation gives CASSLYGSGYTF.

The chain links TRBV20-1 to TRBJ1-1; no reliable D call. The CDR3 contains 10 residues. V was pared by 6 bases and J by 4 bases, with 6 bases between. Germline V gene sequence: CDR1 DFQATT, CDR2 SNEGSKA (reference sequence). CDR3 amino acids: CSARRTEAFF. For the CDR3, the DNA is TGCAGTGCCAGACGCACTGAAGCTTTCTTT.

The chain uses TRBV19 and TRBJ1-5, with D possibly being TRBD1 (6 bases). In germline, CDR1 is LNHDA, CDR2 SQIVND (reference sequence). The CDR3 spans 16 residues. Trimming removed 3 bases from V and 1 base from J, with 13 bases in between. CDR3 region: CASSIQGTGSNQPQHF. CDR3 nucleotides: TGTGCCAGTAGTATTCAGGGGACGGGGAGCAATCAGCCCCAGCATTTT.

The gene calls are TRBV5-1 and TRBJ2-3; 9 bases are shared with TRBD2. The trim removed 4 bases at V and 10 bases at J, leaving 10 bases unmatched. The CDR3 length is 14 residues. Germline CDR1 and CDR2: SGHRS and YFSETQ. CDR3 protein: CASSGGVSGGPQYF. CDR3 in DNA: TGCGCCAGCAGCGGGGGAGTTAGCGGGGGCCCGCAGTATTTT. Supplemented by reference TRBV5-1 and TRBJ2-3, the full variable domain reads KAGVTQTPRYLIKTRGQQVTLSCSPISGHRSVSWYQQTPGQGLQFLFEYFSETQRNKGNFPGRFSGRQFSNSRSEMNVSTLELGDSALYLCASSGGVSGGPQYFGPGTRLTVL.

V usage is TRBV18 and J usage is TRBJ1-3, with a weak D call TRBD1 (6 bases). V was clipped by 5 bases and J by 1 base, with 12 bases between them. In germline, CDR1 is KGHSH, CDR2 LQKENI. The CDR3 spans 15 residues. CDR3 residues: CASSETGGSGNTIYF. The CDR3 region has the DNA TGTGCCAGCTCAGAGACAGGAGGATCTGGAAACACCATATATTTT.

The rearrangement links TRBV7-2 to TRBJ1-5, with 10 bases matching TRBD1. With V trimmed by 4 bases and J by 2 bases, 5 bases remained unmatched. The CDR3 has 16 residues. Germline assignment: CDR1 SGHTA and CDR2 FQGNSA. As DNA, the CDR3 is TGTGCCAGCAGCTCGACAGGGGGCGCAGGCAATCAGCCCCAGCATTTT. It encodes CASSSTGGAGNQPQHF. The complete variable domain, with remaining parts taken from reference TRBV7-2 and TRBJ1-5, reads GAGVSQSPSNKVTEKGKDVELRCDPISGHTALYWYRQSLGQGLEFLIYFQGNSAPDKSGLPSDRFSAERTGGSVSTLTIQRTQQEDSAVYLCASSSTGGAGNQPQHFGDGTRLSIL.

There are a few counts of this clone. The rearrangement joins TRBV21-1 to TRBJ1-2; the table assigns TRBD1, which was not confirmed against the DNA. TRBV21-1 is labeled a pseudogene. This CDR3 has 14 residues. The CDR3 region is CASSSPRRDYGYTF. CDR3 coding DNA: TGTGCCAGCAGCTCCCCCCGCAGGGACTATGGCTACACCTTC.

V gene TRBV6-5 combines with J gene TRBJ2-2; D is unclear. The ends were cut back, 4 bases at V and 5 bases at J, with 5 bases in the middle. Germline loops: CDR1 MNHEY, CDR2 SVGAGI. The CDR3 sequence is 12 residues long. CDR3 in DNA: TGTGCCAGCAGTTCCACTACCGGGGAGCTGTTTTTT. Protein product: CASSSTTGELFF.

The genes are TRBV5-1 and TRBJ1-2, with D tentatively TRBD1 (5 bases). V gave up 0 bases and J gave up 2 bases, with 5 bases separating them. The CDR3 length is 13 residues. Germline assignment: CDR1 SGHRS and CDR2 YFSETQ. CDR3: CASSLGQNYGYTF. The CDR3 bases are TGCGCCAGCAGCTTGGGACAGAACTATGGCTACACCTTC.

The chain joins TRBV6-5 to TRBJ2-7, with D perhaps TRBD1 (5 bases). The CDR3 contains 13 residues. The germline V and J ends were trimmed by 6 bases and 4 bases, with 13 bases remaining between them. CDR1 is MNHEY, CDR2 SVGAGI, per germline. The CDR3 DNA is TGTGCCAGCAGCTGGACCCCAGGGTACGAGCAGTACTTC. Translated: CASSWTPGYEQYF.